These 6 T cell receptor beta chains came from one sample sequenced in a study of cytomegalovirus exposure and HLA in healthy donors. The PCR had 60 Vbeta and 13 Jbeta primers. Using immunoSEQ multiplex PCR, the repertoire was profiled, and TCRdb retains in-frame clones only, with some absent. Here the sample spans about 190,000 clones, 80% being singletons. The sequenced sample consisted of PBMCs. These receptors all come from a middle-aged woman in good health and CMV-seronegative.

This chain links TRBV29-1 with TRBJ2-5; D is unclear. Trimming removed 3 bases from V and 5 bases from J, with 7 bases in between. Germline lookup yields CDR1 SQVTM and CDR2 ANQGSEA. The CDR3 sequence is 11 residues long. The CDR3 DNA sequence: TGCAGCGTTGATGTCAGGGAGACCCAGTACTTC. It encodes CSVDVRETQYF.

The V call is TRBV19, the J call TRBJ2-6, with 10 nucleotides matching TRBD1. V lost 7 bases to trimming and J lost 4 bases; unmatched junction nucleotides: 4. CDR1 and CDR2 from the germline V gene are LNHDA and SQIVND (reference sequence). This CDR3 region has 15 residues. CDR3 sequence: CASTDRGRGANVLTF. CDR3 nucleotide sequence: TGTGCCAGTACGGACAGGGGGAGGGGGGCCAACGTCCTGACTTTC.

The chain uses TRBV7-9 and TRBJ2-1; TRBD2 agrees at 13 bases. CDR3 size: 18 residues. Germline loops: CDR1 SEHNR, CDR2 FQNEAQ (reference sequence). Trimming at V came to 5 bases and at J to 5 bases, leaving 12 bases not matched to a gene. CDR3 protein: CASSRVLAGGPMDNEQFF. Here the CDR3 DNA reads TGTGCCAGCAGCAGGGTACTAGCGGGAGGGCCCATGGACAATGAGCAGTTCTTC.

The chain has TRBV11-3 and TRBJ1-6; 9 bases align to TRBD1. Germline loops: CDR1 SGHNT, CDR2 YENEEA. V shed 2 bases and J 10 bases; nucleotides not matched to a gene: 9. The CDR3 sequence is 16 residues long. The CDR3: CASSLSGTGLGSPLHF. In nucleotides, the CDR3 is TGTGCCAGCAGCTTATCCGGGACAGGGCTTGGATCACCCCTCCACTTT. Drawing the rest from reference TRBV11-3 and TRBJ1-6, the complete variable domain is EAGVVQSPRYKIIEKKQPVAFWCNPISGHNTLYWYLQNLGQGPELLIRYENEEAVDDSQLPKDRFSAERLKGVDSTLKIQPAELGDSAVYLCASSLSGTGLGSPLHFGNGTRLTVT.

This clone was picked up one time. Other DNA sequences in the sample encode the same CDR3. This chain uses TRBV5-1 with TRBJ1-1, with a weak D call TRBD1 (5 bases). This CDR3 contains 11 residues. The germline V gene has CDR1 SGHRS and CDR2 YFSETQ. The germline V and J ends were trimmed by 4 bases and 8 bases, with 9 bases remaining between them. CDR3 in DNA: TGCGCCAGCAGCCTCGGGGGGGAAGCTTTCTTT. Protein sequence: CASSLGGEAFF.

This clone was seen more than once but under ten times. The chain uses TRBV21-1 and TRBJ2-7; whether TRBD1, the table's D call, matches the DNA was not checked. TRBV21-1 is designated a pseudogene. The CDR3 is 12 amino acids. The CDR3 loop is CASSTSPGEQYV. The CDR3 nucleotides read TGTGCCAGCAGTACGTCCCCAGGGGAGCAGTACGTC.